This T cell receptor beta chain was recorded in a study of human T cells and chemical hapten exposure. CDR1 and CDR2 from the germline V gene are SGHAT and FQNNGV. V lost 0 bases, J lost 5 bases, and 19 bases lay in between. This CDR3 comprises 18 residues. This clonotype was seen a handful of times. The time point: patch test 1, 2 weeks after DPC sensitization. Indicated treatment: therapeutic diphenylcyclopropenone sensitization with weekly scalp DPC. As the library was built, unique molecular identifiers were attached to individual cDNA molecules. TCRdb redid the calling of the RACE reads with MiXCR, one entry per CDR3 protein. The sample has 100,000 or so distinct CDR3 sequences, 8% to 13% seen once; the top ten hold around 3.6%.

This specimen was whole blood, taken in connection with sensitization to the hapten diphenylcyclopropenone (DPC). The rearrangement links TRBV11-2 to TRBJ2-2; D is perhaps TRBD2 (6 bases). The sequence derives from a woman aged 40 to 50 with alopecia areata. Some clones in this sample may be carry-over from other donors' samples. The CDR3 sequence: CASSLDLPRDPGTGELFF. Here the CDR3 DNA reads TGTGCCAGCAGCTTAGATCTCCCGCGGGACCCCGGGACCGGGGAGCTGTTTTTT.